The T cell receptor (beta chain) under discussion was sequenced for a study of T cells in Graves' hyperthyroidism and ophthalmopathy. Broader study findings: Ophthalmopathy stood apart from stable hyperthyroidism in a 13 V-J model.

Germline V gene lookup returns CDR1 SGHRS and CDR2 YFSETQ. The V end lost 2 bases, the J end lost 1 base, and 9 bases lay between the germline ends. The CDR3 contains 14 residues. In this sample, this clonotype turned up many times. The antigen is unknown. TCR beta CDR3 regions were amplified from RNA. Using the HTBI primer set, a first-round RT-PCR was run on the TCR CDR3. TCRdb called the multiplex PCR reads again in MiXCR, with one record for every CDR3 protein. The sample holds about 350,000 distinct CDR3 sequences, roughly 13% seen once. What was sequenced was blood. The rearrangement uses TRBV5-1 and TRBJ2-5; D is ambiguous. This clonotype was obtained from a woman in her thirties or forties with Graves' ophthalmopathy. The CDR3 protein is CASSFGQAQETQYF. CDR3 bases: TGCGCCAGCAGCTTCGGGCAGGCCCAAGAGACCCAGTACTTC.